This T cell receptor (beta chain) was retrieved from a study of CD8 T cells in ankylosing spondylitis. There are a few counts of this clonotype. TCRdb used MiXCR to reprocess the 5' RACE reads, holding one entry per CDR3 protein. The sample shows about 160,000 distinct CDR3 sequences, approximately 10% of them seen only once. The sequencing input was blood, either unsorted or a sorted T cell fraction (not recorded which). This receptor was identified in a female donor with ankylosing spondylitis or in good health (not recorded which).

CDR3 coding DNA: TGTGCCAGCAGCGCCTCCGGGACAGGGTCCTACGAGCAGTACTTC. This encodes CASSASGTGSYEQYF. The genes are TRBV9 and TRBJ2-7; TRBD1 matches at 9 bases. Trimming took 3 bases from V and 1 from J; bases not matched to a gene: 5. Germline-derived CDR1 and CDR2 are SGDLS and YYNGEE. The CDR3 extends over 15 amino acids.